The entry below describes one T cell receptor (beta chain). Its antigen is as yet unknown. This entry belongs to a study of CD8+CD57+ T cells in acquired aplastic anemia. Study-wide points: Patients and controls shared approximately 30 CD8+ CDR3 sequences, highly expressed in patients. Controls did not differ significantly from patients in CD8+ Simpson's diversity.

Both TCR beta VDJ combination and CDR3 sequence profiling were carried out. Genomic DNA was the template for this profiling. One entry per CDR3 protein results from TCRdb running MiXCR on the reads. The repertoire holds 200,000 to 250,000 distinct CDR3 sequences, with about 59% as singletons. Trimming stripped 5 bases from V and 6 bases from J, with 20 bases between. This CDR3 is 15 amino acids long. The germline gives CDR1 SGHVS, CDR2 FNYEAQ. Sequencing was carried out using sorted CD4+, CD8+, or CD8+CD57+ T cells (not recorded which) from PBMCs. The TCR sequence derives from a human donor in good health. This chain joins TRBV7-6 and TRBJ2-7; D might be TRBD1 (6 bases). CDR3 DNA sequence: TGTGCCAGCAGCCCCGGACTTCGGGGCAGGGGCGAGCAGTACTTC. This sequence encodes CASSPGLRGRGEQYF. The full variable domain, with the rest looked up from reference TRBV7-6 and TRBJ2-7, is GAGVSQSPRYKVTKRGQDVALRCDPISGHVSLYWYRQALGQGPEFLTYFNYEAQQDKSGLPNDRFSAERPEGSISTLTIQRTEQRDSAMYRCASSPGLRGRGEQYFGPGTRLTVT.